These 31 T cell receptor beta chains share one sample of origin, sequenced in a study of T-cell reconstitution after alpha-beta-depleted transplantation in children listed by TCRdb under 2016. Library preparation employed PCR. The run used an Illumina HiSeq 2500. TCR libraries were prepared with molecular barcoding, using unique molecular identifiers to normalize TCRbeta repertoire quantification. TCRdb reanalyzed the raw reads on its own, using fastp at Q25 for trimming and MiXCR for clone calling, and kept in-frame beta chains. Entries that share a CDR3 protein sequence are merged under the most common genes and DNA. A total of approximately 490,000 distinct CDR3 sequences appear in this sample, around an eighth of them only once. The top ten constitute over 5.5% of the sample. This material consisted of PBMCs from the stem cell graft donor, taken from the stem cell graft. The source is a human donor who donated a stem cell graft to a child with combined immunodeficiency.

This clonotype occurred a few times. The gene calls are TRBV5-1 and TRBJ1-1; D perhaps matches TRBD1 (5 bases). V was trimmed by 4 bases and J by 0 bases, leaving 10 bases between them. This CDR3 has 14 amino acids. From germline, CDR1 is SGHRS and CDR2 YFSETQ. CDR3 coding DNA: TGCGCCAGCAGCACGGGACGGATGAACACTGAAGCTTTCTTT. Amino acid sequence: CASSTGRMNTEAFF.

This clonotype was recorded many times. The genes are TRBV12-3 or TRBV12-4 and TRBJ2-7, with D perhaps matching TRBD2 (6 bases). The V end lost 10 bases, the J end lost 2 bases, and 18 bases lay between the germline ends. This CDR3 region has 14 residues. The CDR3 DNA follows: TGTGCCACCTCCCCCGGCGGGGCTACCTACGAGCAGTACTTC. This translates into CATSPGGATYEQYF.

The CDR3 protein is CASSLESSTDTQYF. Written as DNA, the CDR3 is TGTGCCAGCAGCTTAGAATCTAGCACAGATACGCAGTATTTT. V is TRBV11-3 and J is TRBJ2-3; D is unresolved. The V gene lost 0 bases and the J gene lost 0 bases, with 4 bases spanning the gap. The CDR3 consists of 14 residues. Germline-derived CDR1 and CDR2 are SGHNT and YENEEA.

The CDR3 sequence is CASSPELVLYNEQFF. CDR3 in DNA: TGTGCCAGCAGCCCCGAACTAGTACTTTACAATGAGCAGTTCTTC. V usage is TRBV7-9 and J usage is TRBJ2-1, with a weak D call TRBD2 (5 bases). In germline, CDR1 is SEHNR, CDR2 FQNEAQ (reference sequence). The CDR3 length is 15 residues. The V and J ends lost 5 bases and 4 bases respectively, with 15 bases between them.

The V call is TRBV19, the J call TRBJ2-1, with D possibly matching TRBD2 (5 bases). V lost 5 bases to trimming and J lost 4 bases, with 9 bases between them. The CDR3 is made up of 13 amino acids. Germline CDR1 and CDR2: LNHDA and SQIVND (reference sequence). This chain's CDR3 is CASSRSGYNEQFF. CDR3 DNA sequence: TGTGCCAGTAGTCGAAGCGGATACAATGAGCAGTTCTTC.

This chain connects TRBV9 to TRBJ2-7; 8 nucleotides agree with TRBD1. With 4 bases clipped from V and 0 bases from J, the junction kept 9 bases outside the gene matches. Germline V gives CDR1 SGDLS, CDR2 YYNGEE. The CDR3 runs to 16 residues. CDR3 protein: CASSTNPGQASYEQYF. In DNA form, the CDR3 reads TGTGCCAGCAGCACGAACCCGGGACAGGCCTCCTACGAGCAGTACTTC. Supplemented by reference TRBV9 and TRBJ2-7, the full variable domain reads DSGVTQTPKHLITATGQRVTLRCSPRSGDLSVYWYQQSLDQGLQFLIQYYNGEERAKGNILERFSAQQFPDLHSELNLSSLELGDSALYFCASSTNPGQASYEQYFGPGTRLTVT.

This clonotype showed up many times. V is TRBV20-1 and J is TRBJ2-2, with D hard to call. Germline V gene lookup returns CDR1 DFQATT and CDR2 SNEGSKA (reference sequence). Trimming took 5 bases from V and 6 from J, leaving 13 bases between them. The CDR3 runs to 13 residues. CDR3 amino acids: CSALAPGPGELFF. CDR3 bases: TGCAGTGCTCTGGCCCCAGGCCCCGGGGAGCTGTTTTTT.

In this sample, this clonotype turned up a few times. The rearrangement uses TRBV7-9 and TRBJ2-4, with D possibly TRBD1 on 6 matching bases. With 3 bases removed from V and 1 base from J, the gap between germline ends came to 16 bases. The germline V gene encodes CDR1 SEHNR and CDR2 FQNEAQ (reference sequence). The CDR3 runs 17 residues. As DNA, the CDR3 is TGTGCCAGCAGCTTTCCCCGCTTGGGGGCGGCCAAAAACATTCAGTACTTC. This sequence encodes CASSFPRLGAAKNIQYF.

The CDR3 here is CASSQESAPIGTDTQYF. CDR3 sequence (DNA): TGCGCCAGCAGCCAAGAATCGGCACCAATAGGAACAGATACGCAGTATTTT. V is TRBV4-3 and J is TRBJ2-3, with D unclear. This CDR3 contains 17 residues. V lost 0 bases to trimming and J lost 3 bases, with 16 bases between them. Germline V CDR1 and CDR2: LGHNA, YSLEER.

The gene calls are TRBV20-1 and TRBJ1-5; 12 bases fit TRBD1. CDR1 and CDR2 from the germline V gene are DFQATT and SNEGSKA (reference sequence). With 6 bases clipped from V and 0 bases from J, the junction kept 15 bases outside the gene matches. The CDR3 runs to 19 residues. CDR3 loop: CSAINAGTGGADSNQPQHF. CDR3 sequence (DNA): TGCAGTGCCATCAACGCCGGGACAGGGGGCGCCGATAGCAATCAGCCCCAGCATTTT.

V usage is TRBV29-1 and J usage is TRBJ2-7, with D unresolved. The CDR3 loop spans 12 amino acids. The germline CDR1 and CDR2 sequences are SQVTM and ANQGSEA. Trimming pared 4 bases from V and 3 bases from J, leaving 10 bases between. Written as DNA, the CDR3 is TGCAGCGTTGGGCGGCTTGACTACGAGCAGTACTTC. Protein: CSVGRLDYEQYF.

The chain has TRBV12-3 or TRBV12-4 and TRBJ2-7; 7 nucleotides agree with TRBD2. V was pared by 3 bases and J by 1 base, with 6 bases of the junction left unmatched. CDR3 length equals 15 residues. This CDR3 reads CASSFAPSGSYEQYF. For the CDR3, the DNA is TGTGCCAGCAGTTTCGCCCCTAGCGGATCCTACGAGCAGTACTTC.

V gene TRBV5-1 combines with J gene TRBJ2-2; possibly TRBD1 for D (6 bases). CDR3 length: 15 residues. Germline lookup yields CDR1 SGHRS and CDR2 YFSETQ. Trimming removed 4 bases from V and 5 bases from J, with 15 bases in between. This CDR3 reads CASSPTTGRTGELFF. CDR3 sequence (DNA): TGCGCCAGCAGCCCAACAACAGGGAGAACCGGGGAGCTGTTTTTT.

The rearrangement links TRBV20-1 to TRBJ2-2, with 11 positions matching TRBD2. Looked up from germline, CDR1 is DFQATT and CDR2 is SNEGSKA (reference sequence). This CDR3 has 14 amino acids. V was clipped by 8 bases and J by 4 bases; unmatched bases: 6. The CDR3 reads CSLAGGRGTGELFF. In nucleotides, the CDR3 is TGCAGTCTAGCGGGGGGCAGGGGCACCGGGGAGCTGTTTTTT.

This clonotype has a count of ten or more. CDR3 residues: CASSAGAPNTEAFF. CDR3 sequence (DNA): TGTGCCAGCAGCGCTGGGGCCCCGAACACTGAAGCTTTCTTT. The rearrangement links TRBV7-3 to TRBJ1-1; a weak D match, TRBD1 (5 bases). Germline V gene data show CDR1 as SGHTA and CDR2 as FQGTGA. This CDR3 contains 14 residues. Trimming took off 5 bases at V and 1 base at J, with 11 bases between the two ends.

This clonotype was detected ten times or more. The chain has TRBV9 and TRBJ1-4, with D tentatively TRBD1 (5 bases). Trimming pared 3 bases from V and 7 bases from J, leaving 13 bases between. Germline values: CDR1 SGDLS, CDR2 YYNGEE. This CDR3 contains 14 residues. The chain's CDR3 is CASSGRDSGEKLFF. CDR3 nucleotides: TGTGCCAGCAGCGGCAGGGACTCCGGTGAAAAACTGTTTTTT.

This chain joins TRBV6-2 or TRBV6-3 and TRBJ2-1, with D possibly TRBD1 on 7 matching bases. The CDR3 has 16 amino acids. Trimming took 4 bases from V and 0 from J, leaving 13 bases between them. The germline V gene has CDR1 MNHEY and CDR2 SVGEGT. The CDR3 region is CASSSLRGASYNEQFF. The CDR3 DNA is TGTGCCAGCAGTTCCCTCAGGGGGGCCTCCTACAATGAGCAGTTCTTC.

This chain links TRBV19 with TRBJ1-3, with D unresolved. Germline V gives CDR1 LNHDA, CDR2 SQIVND (reference sequence). V was clipped by 2 bases and J by 4 bases, with 6 bases between them. CDR3 size: 13 residues. This CDR3 is CASSISRGNTIYF. In DNA form, the CDR3 reads TGTGCCAGTAGTATATCCAGGGGAAACACCATATATTTT.

The chain combines TRBV30 with TRBJ2-2; 11 bases align to TRBD1. This CDR3 spans 15 amino acids. V trimming: 0 bases; J trimming: 7 bases; junction bases outside the gene matches: 4. Germline lookup yields CDR1 GTSNPN and CDR2 SVGIG (reference sequence). The CDR3 sequence: CAWSVRTGGGGELFF. The CDR3 DNA follows: TGTGCCTGGAGTGTAAGGACAGGGGGCGGCGGGGAGCTGTTTTTT.

Many counts were recorded for this clonotype. V and J are TRBV10-3 and TRBJ2-1, with TRBD1 identical over 8 bases. From germline, CDR1 is ENHRY and CDR2 SYGVKD. Unmatched junction bases numbered 9, after V lost 0 bases and J lost 11 bases. This CDR3 has 15 amino acids. CDR3 bases: TGTGCCATCAGTGAGTCGGCAGGGGGCCGGGAGAAGCAGTTCTTC. Translated: CAISESAGGREKQFF.

This clonotype turned up a few times. The CDR3 nucleotides are TGTGCCACCAGTGATACGGGACTAGCGGGAAGTGAGCAGTTCTTC. Residues: CATSDTGLAGSEQFF. This chain links TRBV24-1 with TRBJ2-1; TRBD2 agrees at 13 bases. Losses at the gene ends were 3 bases for V and 9 bases for J; bases not matched to a gene: 4. The CDR3 contains 15 residues. Germline CDR1 reads KGHDR; CDR2 reads SFDVKD.

The chain uses TRBV6-2 or TRBV6-3 and TRBJ1-1; D remains ambiguous. V dropped 2 bases and J dropped 4 bases, with 8 bases sitting between them. CDR3 size: 13 residues. The V gene's germline CDR1 is MNHEY and CDR2 SVGEGT. CDR3 sequence: CASSYGTSTEAFF. The CDR3 DNA reads as TGTGCCAGCAGTTACGGAACGAGCACTGAAGCTTTCTTT.

The chain joins TRBV20-1 to TRBJ2-1; 8 nucleotides line up with TRBD1. The junction had 8 bases not matched to a gene; V was cut back by 5 bases and J by 8 bases. This CDR3 is built from 13 residues. Germline CDR1 and CDR2: DFQATT and SNEGSKA (reference sequence). CDR3: CSAPGQVDYEQFF. CDR3 nucleotides: TGCAGTGCTCCGGGACAGGTCGACTATGAGCAGTTCTTC.

The CDR3: CASWSSGANVLTF. The CDR3 bases are TGTGCCAGCTGGAGCTCTGGGGCCAACGTCCTGACTTTC. This chain uses TRBV12-3 or TRBV12-4 with TRBJ2-6; D not resolved. The CDR3 contains 13 residues. V dropped 8 bases and J dropped 0 bases, with 5 bases sitting between them.

This clonotype showed up just a few times. The gene calls are TRBV7-2 and TRBJ2-7; 12 bases agree with TRBD2. Looked up from germline, CDR1 is SGHTA and CDR2 is FQGNSA. Trimming removed 5 bases from V and 2 bases from J; junction bases left unmatched: 7. The CDR3 loop spans 16 amino acids. DNA of the CDR3: TGTGCCAGCAGCCAAGGACTAGCGGGGATTGCCTACGAGCAGTACTTC. It translates to CASSQGLAGIAYEQYF.

This sequence joins TRBV18 and TRBJ2-3, with D hard to call. Germline V gives CDR1 KGHSH, CDR2 LQKENI. V lost 1 base to trimming and J lost 0 bases, with 8 bases between them. The CDR3 consists of 15 residues. DNA of the CDR3: TGTGCCAGCTCACCACTCATAGCTAGCACAGATACGCAGTATTTT. This codes for CASSPLIASTDTQYF.

This clonotype occurred many times. This chain uses TRBV7-3 with TRBJ2-1, with 13 bases lining up with TRBD2. The germline CDR1 and CDR2 sequences are SGHTA and FQGTGA. V was pared by 4 bases and J by 6 bases, with 3 bases of the junction left unmatched. The CDR3 length is 15 residues. CDR3 loop: CASSSGLAGSNEQFF. CDR3 coding DNA: TGTGCCAGCAGCTCGGGACTAGCGGGATCCAATGAGCAGTTCTTC.

The gene calls are TRBV19 and TRBJ2-1, with D perhaps TRBD2 (5 bases). V lost 5 bases to trimming and J lost 6 bases, with 11 bases between them. Germline V gene lookup returns CDR1 LNHDA and CDR2 SQIVND (reference sequence). The CDR3 is 13 amino acids. The CDR3 DNA sequence: TGTGCCAGTAGTGTCGGAGAGGGCAATGAGCAGTTCTTC. Its translation: CASSVGEGNEQFF.

There are many counts of this clonotype. The V call is TRBV20-1, the J call TRBJ2-2; D might be TRBD2 (7 bases). The CDR3 sequence is 15 residues long. V lost 6 bases and J lost 8, with 22 bases in between. Looked up from germline, CDR1 is DFQATT and CDR2 is SNEGSKA (reference sequence). CDR3 nucleotide sequence: TGCAGTGCCCAGGGGCGGGAGCCCTCTTTGGGGGAGCTGTTTTTT. It specifies CSAQGREPSLGELFF.

There are a few counts of this clonotype. The chain employs TRBV7-9 and TRBJ2-5; D unclear. CDR1 is SEHNR, CDR2 FQNEAQ, per germline (reference sequence). The CDR3 loop spans 15 amino acids. V lost 2 bases and J lost 2, with 12 bases in between. In nucleotides, the CDR3 is TGTGCCAGCAGCTTAAATTCAGGCAGACAAGAGACCCAGTACTTC. This sequence encodes CASSLNSGRQETQYF.

The CDR3: CASSQGTGGGYEQYF. DNA of the CDR3: TGTGCCAGCAGCCAAGGGACAGGGGGAGGCTACGAGCAGTACTTC. The chain combines TRBV4-2 with TRBJ2-7, with 10 positions matching TRBD1. V trimming: 1 base; J trimming: 3 bases; junction bases outside the gene matches: 3. CDR3 length equals 15 residues. The germline V gene encodes CDR1 LGHNA and CDR2 YNFKEQ.